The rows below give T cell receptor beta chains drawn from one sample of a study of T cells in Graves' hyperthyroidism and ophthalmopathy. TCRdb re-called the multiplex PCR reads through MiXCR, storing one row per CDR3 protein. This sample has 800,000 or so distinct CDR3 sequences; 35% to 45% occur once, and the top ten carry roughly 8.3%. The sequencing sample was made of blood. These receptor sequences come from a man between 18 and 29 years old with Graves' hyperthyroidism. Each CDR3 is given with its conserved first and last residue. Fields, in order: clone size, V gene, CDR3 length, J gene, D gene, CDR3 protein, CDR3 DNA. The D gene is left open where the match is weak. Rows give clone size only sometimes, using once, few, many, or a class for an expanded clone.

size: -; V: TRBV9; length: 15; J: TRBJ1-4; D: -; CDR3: CASSAGGHFNEKLFF; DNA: TGTGCCAGCAGCGCGGGCGGACACTTTAATGAAAAACTGTTTTTT
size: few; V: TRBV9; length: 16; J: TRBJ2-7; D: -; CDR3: CASSPQSPRSSYEQYF; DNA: TGTGCCAGCAGCCCCCAATCCCCAAGGAGCTCCTACGAGCAGTACTTC
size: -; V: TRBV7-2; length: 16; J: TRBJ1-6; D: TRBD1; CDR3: CASSSPGQGNNSPLHF; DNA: TGTGCCAGCAGCTCTCCGGGACAGGGGAATAATTCACCCCTCCACTTT
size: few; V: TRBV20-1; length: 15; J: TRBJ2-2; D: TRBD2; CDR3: CSASPGTSDTGELFF; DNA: TGCAGTGCTTCCCCCGGGACTAGCGACACCGGGGAGCTGTTTTTT
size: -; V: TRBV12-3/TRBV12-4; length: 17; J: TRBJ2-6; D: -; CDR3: CASSPWGKTSGANVLTF; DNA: TGTGCCAGCAGCCCCTGGGGGAAAACGTCTGGGGCCAACGTCCTGACTTTC
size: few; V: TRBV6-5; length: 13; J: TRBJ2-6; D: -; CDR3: CASTHSGANVLTF; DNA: TGTGCCAGCACTCACTCTGGGGCCAACGTCCTGACTTTC
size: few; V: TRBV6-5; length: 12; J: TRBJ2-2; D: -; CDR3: CASSYSGGELFF; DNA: TGTGCCAGCAGTTACTCGGGAGGGGAGCTGTTTTTT
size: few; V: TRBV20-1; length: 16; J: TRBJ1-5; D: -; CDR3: CSAYGRTVDFNQPQHF; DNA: TGCAGTGCTTACGGAAGGACGGTCGACTTCAATCAGCCCCAGCATTTT
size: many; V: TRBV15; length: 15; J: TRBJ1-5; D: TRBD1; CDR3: CATSSLTGTFQPQHF; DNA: TGTGCCACCAGCAGTCTGACAGGGACATTTCAGCCCCAGCATTTT
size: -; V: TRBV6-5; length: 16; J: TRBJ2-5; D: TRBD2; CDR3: CASSYELAGGSETQYF; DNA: TGTGCCAGCAGTTACGAGCTAGCGGGAGGGTCAGAGACCCAGTACTTC
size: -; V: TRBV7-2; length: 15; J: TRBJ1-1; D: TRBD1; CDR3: CASIDRGASNTEAFF; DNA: TGTGCCAGCATCGACAGGGGGGCGTCGAACACTGAAGCTTTCTTT
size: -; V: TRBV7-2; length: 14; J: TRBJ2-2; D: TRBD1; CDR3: CASSSSGGTGELFF; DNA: TGTGCCAGCAGTTCCTCAGGGGGCACCGGGGAGCTGTTTTTT
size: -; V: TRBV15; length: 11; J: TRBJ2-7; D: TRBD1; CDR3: CAAWDSYEQYF; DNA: TGTGCCGCGTGGGACAGCTACGAGCAGTACTTC
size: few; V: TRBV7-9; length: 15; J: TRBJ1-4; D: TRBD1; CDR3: CASSTVTGGNEKLFF; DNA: TGTGCCAGCAGCACGGTCACAGGGGGCAACGAAAAACTGTTTTTT
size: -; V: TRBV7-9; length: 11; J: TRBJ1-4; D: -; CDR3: CASNWGEKLFF; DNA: TGTGCCAGTAACTGGGGGGAAAAACTGTTTTTT
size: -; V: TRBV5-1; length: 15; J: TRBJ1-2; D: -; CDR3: CASSLGTPGDRGYTF; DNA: TGCGCCAGCAGCTTGGGTACCCCGGGGGATCGTGGCTACACCTTC
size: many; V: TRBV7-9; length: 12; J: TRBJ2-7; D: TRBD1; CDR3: CASSQGDRGQYF; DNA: TGTGCCAGCAGCCAGGGGGACAGGGGCCAGTACTTC
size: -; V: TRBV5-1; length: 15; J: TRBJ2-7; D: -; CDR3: CASSLAGGMNYEQYF; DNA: TGCGCCAGCAGCTTGGCCGGGGGAATGAACTACGAGCAGTACTTC
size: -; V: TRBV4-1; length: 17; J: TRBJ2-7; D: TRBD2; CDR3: CASSQEGSGGFSYEQYF; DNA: TGTGCCAGCAGCCAAGAAGGGAGCGGGGGATTTTCGTACGAGCAGTACTTC
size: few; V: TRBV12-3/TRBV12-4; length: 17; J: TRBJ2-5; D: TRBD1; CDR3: CASSLVDRGRGLETQYF; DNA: TGTGCCAGCAGTTTAGTGGATAGGGGCAGGGGGCTTGAGACCCAGTACTTC
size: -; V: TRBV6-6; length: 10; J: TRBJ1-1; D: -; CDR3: CASSYYEAFF; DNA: TGTGCCAGCAGTTACTACGAAGCTTTCTTT
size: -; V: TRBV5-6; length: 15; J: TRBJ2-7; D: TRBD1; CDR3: CASSWIQDRDYEQYF; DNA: TGTGCCAGCAGCTGGATCCAGGACAGGGACTACGAGCAGTACTTC
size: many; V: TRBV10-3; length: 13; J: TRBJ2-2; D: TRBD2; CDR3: CATLAGEAGELFF; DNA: TGTGCCACCCTAGCGGGAGAAGCCGGGGAGCTGTTTTTT
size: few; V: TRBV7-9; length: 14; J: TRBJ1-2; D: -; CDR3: CASSLIAGGRGYTF; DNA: TGTGCCAGCAGCTTAATTGCGGGGGGCCGGGGCTACACCTTC
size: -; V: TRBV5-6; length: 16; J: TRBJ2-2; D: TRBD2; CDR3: CASSLELAGNTGELFF; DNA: TGTGCCAGCAGCTTAGAACTAGCGGGAAACACCGGGGAGCTGTTTTTT
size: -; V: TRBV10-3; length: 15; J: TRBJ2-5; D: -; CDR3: CAIRSSGERLETQYF; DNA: TGTGCCATCAGATCATCGGGCGAGCGACTGGAGACCCAGTACTTC
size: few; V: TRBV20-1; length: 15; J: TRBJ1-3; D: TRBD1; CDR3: CSARTGQNSGNTIYF; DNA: TGCAGTGCTCGGACAGGGCAGAACTCTGGAAACACCATATATTTT
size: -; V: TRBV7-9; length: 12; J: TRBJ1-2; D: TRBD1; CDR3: CASSRRDRDPTF; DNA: TGTGCCAGCAGCCGACGGGACAGGGACCCCACCTTC
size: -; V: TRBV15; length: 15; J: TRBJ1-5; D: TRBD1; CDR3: CATSIGQGSGQPQHF; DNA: TGTGCCACCAGCATCGGACAGGGATCAGGTCAGCCCCAGCATTTT
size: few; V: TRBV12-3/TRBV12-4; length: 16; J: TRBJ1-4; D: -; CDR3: CASSFLTGSTNEKLFF; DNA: TGTGCCAGCAGTTTCCTGACAGGTTCAACTAATGAAAAACTGTTTTTT
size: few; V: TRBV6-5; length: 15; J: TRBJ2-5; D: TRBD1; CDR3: CASSYSSGQSETQYF; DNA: TGTGCCAGCAGTTACTCGTCGGGACAGTCGGAGACCCAGTACTTC
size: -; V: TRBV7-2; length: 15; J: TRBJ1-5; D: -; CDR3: CASSLRHRGNQPQHF; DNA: TGTGCCAGCAGCTTAAGGCACCGGGGCAATCAGCCCCAGCATTTT
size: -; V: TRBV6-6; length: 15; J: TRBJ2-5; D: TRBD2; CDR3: CASTQGGRREETQYF; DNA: TGTGCCAGCACCCAGGGAGGGAGGAGAGAAGAGACCCAGTACTTC
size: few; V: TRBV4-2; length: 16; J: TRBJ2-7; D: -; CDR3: CASSQDYELLTYEQYF; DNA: TGTGCCAGCAGCCAAGACTATGAACTACTCACTTACGAGCAGTACTTC
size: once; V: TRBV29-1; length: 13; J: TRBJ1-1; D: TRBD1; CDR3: CSTGTGGNTEAFF; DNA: TGCAGCACTGGGACAGGTGGGAACACTGAAGCTTTCTTT
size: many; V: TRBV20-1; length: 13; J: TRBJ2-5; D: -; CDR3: CSAREWGKETQYF; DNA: TGCAGTGCTAGAGAGTGGGGAAAAGAGACCCAGTACTTC
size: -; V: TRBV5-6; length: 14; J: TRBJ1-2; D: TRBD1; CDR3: CASRTGTGEKGYTF; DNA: TGCGCCAGCAGAACCGGGACAGGGGAAAAGGGCTACACCTTC
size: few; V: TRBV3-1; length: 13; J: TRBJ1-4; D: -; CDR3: CASRDNDGEKLFF; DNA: TGTGCCAGCAGGGACAACGACGGCGAAAAACTGTTTTTT
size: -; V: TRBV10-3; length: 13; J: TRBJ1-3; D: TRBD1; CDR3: CAIGTEGDNTIYF; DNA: TGTGCCATCGGGACAGAGGGGGATAACACCATATATTTT